The sequence of this TCR beta chain was determined in a study of PD-L1 blockade in urothelial cancer. Whole-study context: Most patients, about 90% of the roughly 29, were males with bladder-origin cancer.

The sample's time point: peripheral blood 6 weeks after treatment start. Germline V gives CDR1 SGHTA, CDR2 FQGNSA. Trimming left V 0 bases short and J 11 bases short, with 7 bases between. The CDR3 has 11 amino acids. Sequenced by immunoSEQ multiplex PCR; TCRdb stores in-frame clones only, minus some. The profile shows 40,000 to 50,000 clones, approximately 86% of them singletons. V is TRBV7-2 and J is TRBJ2-5, with D unclear. The TCR sequence derives from a man aged 55-75 years with urothelial cancer. The material sequenced was PBMCs, taken around atezolizumab (anti-PD-L1) treatment. The CDR3 here is CASSLAGRQYF. In DNA form, the CDR3 reads TGTGCCAGCAGCTTAGCTGGGCGTCAGTACTTC. Filled out from reference TRBV7-2 and TRBJ2-5, the complete variable domain reads GAGVSQSPSNKVTEKGKDVELRCDPISGHTALYWYRQSLGQGLEFLIYFQGNSAPDKSGLPSDRFSAERTGGSVSTLTIQRTQQEDSAVYLCASSLAGRQYFGPGTRLLVL.